The present TCR beta chain was sequenced within a study of T-cell reconstitution after alpha-beta-depleted transplantation in children (dated by TCRdb to 2016 to 2017). For the study in its entirety: Using TCR repertoire profiling, the study followed T-cell immune reconstitution in a quantitative way in children after TCRalphabeta/CD19-depleted allogeneic hematopoietic cell transplantation.

What the treatment or condition label conveys for this sample: allogeneic hematopoietic cell transplantation with graft depleted of TCRalphabeta T cells and CD19 B cells. The transplant recipients were children given TCRalphabeta/CD19-depleted allogeneic hematopoietic cell grafts. The germline ends are 13 bases apart after V is trimmed by 9 bases and J by 1 base. Spanning cysteine to valine, the CDR3 consists of 13 amino acids. Just the 39-base CDR3 DNA is kept, in frame starting at base 1. For CDR1 and CDR2, the germline V gene (reference sequence) lists LNHDA and SQIVND. In its sample, this clonotype was seen a few times. Its antigen target is currently unknown. There are no base qualities to consult, and no much larger clone falls within one base. The protocol used for the library was PCR. Sequencer: Illumina HiSeq 2500. To normalize quantification of the TCRbeta repertoire, the TCR libraries were built with molecular barcoding that relied on unique molecular identifiers. TCRdb passed the public sequencing reads through fastp at Q25 and MiXCR, retaining productive beta sequences. Records with the same CDR3 protein are collapsed into one entry carrying the most frequent genes and DNA. Within this sample are 540,000 or so distinct CDR3 sequences, with under 30% of them counted one time only. The ten largest clones represent about 14% of the sample.

Study-level results and caveats: Apparently early alphabetaT-cell count recovery about two months after transplant reportedly relied on only several hundred rapidly expanded clones derived from non-depleted graft cells. The high TCRbeta diversity at day 60 in some patients was ascribed to recipient T cells and intrathymic progenitors that had survived conditioning. Hyperexpanded clone frequencies declined over subsequent months; after one year, T-cell counts and TCRbeta diversity were mostly attributed to newly produced T cells.

This TCR came from a boy less than two years old who had a stem cell transplant for acute myeloid leukemia, so the T cells may come from the graft donor. This receptor chain uses TRBV19 and TRBJ2-7; the D region is possibly TRBD1 or TRBD2, each matching across 5 bases. The sequences come from PBMCs, mostly from graft donor cells, collected 360 days after TCRalphabeta/CD19-depleted stem cell transplant. At the DNA level, the sequence is TGTGCCAGCCGGGACCCCTGGTCCTACGAGCAGTACGTC. Translated, this is CASRDPWSYEQYV.